What follows is one T cell receptor (beta chain) and its context. Profiled with immunoSEQ multiplex PCR; TCRdb holds only in-frame clones, not every one. The sample contains about 130,000 clones, 86% of which appear only once. CDR1 and CDR2 from the germline V gene are GTSNPN and SVGIG (reference sequence). Trimming cost V 3 bases and J 7 bases; bases outside gene matches: 5. The CDR3 length is 14 residues. These data originate in a study of blood T cell repertoires in COVID-19. The sequence was obtained from a woman in her 50s who had recovered from COVID-19. The sample comprised peripheral blood. The chain couples TRBV30 to TRBJ1-4; 10 bases align to TRBD1. CDR3 DNA: TGTGCCTGGAGAGACAGGGGGCGAGGTGAAAAACTGTTTTTT. Translating gives CAWRDRGRGEKLFF.